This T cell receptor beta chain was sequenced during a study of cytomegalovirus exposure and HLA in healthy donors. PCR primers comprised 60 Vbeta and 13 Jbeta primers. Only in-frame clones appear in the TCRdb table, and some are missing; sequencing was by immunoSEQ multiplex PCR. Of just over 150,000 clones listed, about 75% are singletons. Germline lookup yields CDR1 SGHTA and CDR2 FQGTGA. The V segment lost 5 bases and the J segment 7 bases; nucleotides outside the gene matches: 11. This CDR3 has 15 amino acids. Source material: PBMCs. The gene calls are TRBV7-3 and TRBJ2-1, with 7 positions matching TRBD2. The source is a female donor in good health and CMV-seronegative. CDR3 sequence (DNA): TGTGCCAGCAGCCCGCCGGGAGGAGAGAGGAATGAGCAGTTCTTC. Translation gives CASSPPGGERNEQFF.